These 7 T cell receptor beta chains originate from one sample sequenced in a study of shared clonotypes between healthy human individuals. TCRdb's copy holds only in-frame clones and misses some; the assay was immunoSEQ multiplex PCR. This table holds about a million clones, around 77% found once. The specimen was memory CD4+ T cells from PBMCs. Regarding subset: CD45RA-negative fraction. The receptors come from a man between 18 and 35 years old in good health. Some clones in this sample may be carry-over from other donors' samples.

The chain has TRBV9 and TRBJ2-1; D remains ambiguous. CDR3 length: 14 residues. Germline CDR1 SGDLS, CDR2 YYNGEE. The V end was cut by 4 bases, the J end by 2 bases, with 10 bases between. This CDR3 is CASSPDGAYNEQFF. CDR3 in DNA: TGTGCCAGCAGCCCTGACGGTGCCTACAATGAGCAGTTCTTC.

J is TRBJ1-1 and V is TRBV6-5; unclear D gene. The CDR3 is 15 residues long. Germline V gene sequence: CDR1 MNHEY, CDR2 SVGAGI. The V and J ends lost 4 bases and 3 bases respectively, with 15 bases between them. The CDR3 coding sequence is TGTGCCAGCAGTTCCCCCGCGGGCGTGGACACTGAAGCTTTCTTT. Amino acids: CASSSPAGVDTEAFF.

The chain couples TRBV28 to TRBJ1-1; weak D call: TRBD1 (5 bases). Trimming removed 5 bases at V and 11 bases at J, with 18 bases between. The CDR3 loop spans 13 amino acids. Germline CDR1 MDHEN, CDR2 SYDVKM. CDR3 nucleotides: TGTGCCAGCAGTCTCCCTGACAGCCCCCGGGCTTTCTTT. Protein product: CASSLPDSPRAFF.

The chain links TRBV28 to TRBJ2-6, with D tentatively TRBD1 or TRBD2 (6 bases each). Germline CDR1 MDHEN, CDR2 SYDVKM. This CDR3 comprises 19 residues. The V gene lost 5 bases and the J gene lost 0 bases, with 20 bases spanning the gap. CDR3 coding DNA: TGTGCCAGCAGTCCCCAATTGGGGGGCCGTAGCTCTGGGGCCAACGTCCTGACTTTC. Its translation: CASSPQLGGRSSGANVLTF.

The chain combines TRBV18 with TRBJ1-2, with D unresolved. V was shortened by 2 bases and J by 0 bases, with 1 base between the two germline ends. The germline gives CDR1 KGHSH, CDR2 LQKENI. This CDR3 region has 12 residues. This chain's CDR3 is CASSPSNYGYTF. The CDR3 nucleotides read TGTGCCAGCTCACCATCTAACTATGGCTACACCTTC.

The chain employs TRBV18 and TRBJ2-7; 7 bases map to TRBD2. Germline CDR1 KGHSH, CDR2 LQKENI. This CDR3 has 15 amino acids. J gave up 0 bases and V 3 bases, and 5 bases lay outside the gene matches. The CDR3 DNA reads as TGTGCCAGCTCACCGGTTGGCGGGAGCTCCTACGAGCAGTACTTC. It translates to CASSPVGGSSYEQYF.

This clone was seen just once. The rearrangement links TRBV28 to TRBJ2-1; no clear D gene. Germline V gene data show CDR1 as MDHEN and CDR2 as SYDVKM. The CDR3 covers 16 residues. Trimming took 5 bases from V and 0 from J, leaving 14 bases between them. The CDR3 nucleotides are TGTGCCAGCAGTGCGTGGCGGACGGGCTCCTACAATGAGCAGTTCTTC. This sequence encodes CASSAWRTGSYNEQFF.